This TCR beta chain was retrieved from a study of OX40 agonist ivuxolimab in advanced cancers. About the research overall: Dose-escalation patients' cancers were hepatocellular carcinoma, melanoma, renal cell or head and neck cancer. One patient with hepatocellular carcinoma and two with cutaneous melanoma, three in all, had partial responses.

On this clone itself: The sample holds other DNA sequences that translate to the same CDR3.

This table comes from immunoSEQ multiplex PCR, and its TCRdb copy is limited to in-frame clones, with some not included. The sample contains tens of thousands of clones, around 90% of which appear only once. The CDR3 is 13 amino acids. Trimming took 0 bases from V and 3 from J, leaving 8 bases between them. Germline V gene data show CDR1 as GTSNPN and CDR2 as SVGIG (reference sequence). The chain employs TRBV30 and TRBJ1-1; D unclear. This TCR came from an adult with an advanced solid tumor such as melanoma, head and neck, liver or kidney cancer. The specimen was CD4+ or CD8+ T cells sorted from blood, collected in a trial of the OX40 agonist ivuxolimab. The CDR3 region has the DNA TGTGCCTGGAGTGTACGGGGTGACACTGAAGCTTTCTTT. The encoded protein is CAWSVRGDTEAFF.